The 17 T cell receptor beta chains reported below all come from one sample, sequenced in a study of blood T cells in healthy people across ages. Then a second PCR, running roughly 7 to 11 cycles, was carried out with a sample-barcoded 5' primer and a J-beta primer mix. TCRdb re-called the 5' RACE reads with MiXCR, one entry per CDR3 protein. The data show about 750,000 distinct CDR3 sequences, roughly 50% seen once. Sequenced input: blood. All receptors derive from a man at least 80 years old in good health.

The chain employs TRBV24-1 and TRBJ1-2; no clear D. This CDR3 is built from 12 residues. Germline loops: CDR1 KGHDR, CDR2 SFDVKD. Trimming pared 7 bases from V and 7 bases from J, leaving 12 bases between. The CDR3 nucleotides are TGTGCCACCAGCAATAGGGAGTCTGGCTACACCTTC. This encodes CATSNRESGYTF.

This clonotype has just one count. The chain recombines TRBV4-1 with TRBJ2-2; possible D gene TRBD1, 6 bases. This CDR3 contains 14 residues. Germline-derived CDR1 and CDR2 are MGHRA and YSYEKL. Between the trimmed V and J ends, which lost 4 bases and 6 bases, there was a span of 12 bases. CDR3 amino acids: CASSLQGPAGELFF. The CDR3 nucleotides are TGCGCCAGCAGCCTGCAGGGGCCGGCCGGGGAGCTGTTTTTT.

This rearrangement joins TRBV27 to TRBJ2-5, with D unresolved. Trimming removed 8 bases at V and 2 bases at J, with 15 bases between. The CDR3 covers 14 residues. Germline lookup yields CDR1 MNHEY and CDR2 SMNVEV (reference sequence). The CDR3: CASPRSGRQETQYF. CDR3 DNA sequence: TGTGCCAGCCCTCGGTCTGGACGACAAGAGACCCAGTACTTC.

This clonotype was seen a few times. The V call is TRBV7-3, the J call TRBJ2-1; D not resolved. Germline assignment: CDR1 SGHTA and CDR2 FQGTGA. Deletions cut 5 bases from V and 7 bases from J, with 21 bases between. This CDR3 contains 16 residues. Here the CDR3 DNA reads TGTGCCAGCAGCCCCCAGTTGGAGAGGAAATTGAATGAGCAGTTCTTC. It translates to CASSPQLERKLNEQFF. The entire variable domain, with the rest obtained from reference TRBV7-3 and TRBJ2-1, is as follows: GAGVSQTPSNKVTEKGKYVELRCDPISGHTALYWYRQSLGQGPEFLIYFQGTGAADDSGLPNDRFFAVRPEGSVSTLKIQRTERGDSAVYLCASSPQLERKLNEQFFGPGTRLTVL.

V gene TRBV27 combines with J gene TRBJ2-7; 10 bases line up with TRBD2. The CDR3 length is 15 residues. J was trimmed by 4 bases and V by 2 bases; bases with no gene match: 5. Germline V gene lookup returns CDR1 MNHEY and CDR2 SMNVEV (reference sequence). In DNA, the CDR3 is TGTGCCAGCAGTTTAACCAGCGGGAGGGGTTACGAGCAGTACTTC. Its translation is CASSLTSGRGYEQYF.

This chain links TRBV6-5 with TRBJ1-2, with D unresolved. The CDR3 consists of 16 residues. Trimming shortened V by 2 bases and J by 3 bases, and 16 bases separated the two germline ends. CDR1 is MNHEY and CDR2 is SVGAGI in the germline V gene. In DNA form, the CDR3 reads TGTGCCAGCAGTTACAGCGCGGAACCCCTCGACTATGGCTACACCTTC. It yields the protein CASSYSAEPLDYGYTF.

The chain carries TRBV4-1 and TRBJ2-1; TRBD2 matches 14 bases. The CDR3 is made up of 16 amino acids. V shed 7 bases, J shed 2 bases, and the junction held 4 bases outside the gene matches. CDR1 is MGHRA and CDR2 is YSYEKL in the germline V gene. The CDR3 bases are TGCGCCAGCACCGGACTAGCGGGAGGTACCTACAATGAGCAGTTCTTC. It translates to CASTGLAGGTYNEQFF.

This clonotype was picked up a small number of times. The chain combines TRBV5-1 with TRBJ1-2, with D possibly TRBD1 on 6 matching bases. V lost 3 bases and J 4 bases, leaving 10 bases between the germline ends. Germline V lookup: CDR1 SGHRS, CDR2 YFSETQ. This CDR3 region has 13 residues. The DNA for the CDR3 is TGCGCCAGCAGCTATACAGGGAGCTATGGCTACACCTTC. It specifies CASSYTGSYGYTF. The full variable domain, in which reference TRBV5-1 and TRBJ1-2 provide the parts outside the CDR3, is KAGVTQTPRYLIKTRGQQVTLSCSPISGHRSVSWYQQTPGQGLQFLFEYFSETQRNKGNFPGRFSGRQFSNSRSEMNVSTLELGDSALYLCASSYTGSYGYTFGSGTRLTVV.

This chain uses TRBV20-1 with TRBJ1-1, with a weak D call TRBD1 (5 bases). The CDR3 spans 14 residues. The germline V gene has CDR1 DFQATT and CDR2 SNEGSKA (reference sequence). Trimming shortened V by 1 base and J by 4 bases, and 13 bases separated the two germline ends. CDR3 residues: CSARGGSGVTEAFF. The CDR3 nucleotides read TGCAGTGCTAGAGGGGGGAGTGGGGTCACTGAAGCTTTCTTT.

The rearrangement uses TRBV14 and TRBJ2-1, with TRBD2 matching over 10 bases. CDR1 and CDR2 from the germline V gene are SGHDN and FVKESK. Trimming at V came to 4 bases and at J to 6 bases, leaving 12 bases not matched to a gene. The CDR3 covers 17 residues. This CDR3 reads CASSRELRLAGFNEQFF. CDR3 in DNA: TGTGCCAGCAGCCGAGAGCTTCGACTAGCGGGTTTCAATGAGCAGTTCTTC.

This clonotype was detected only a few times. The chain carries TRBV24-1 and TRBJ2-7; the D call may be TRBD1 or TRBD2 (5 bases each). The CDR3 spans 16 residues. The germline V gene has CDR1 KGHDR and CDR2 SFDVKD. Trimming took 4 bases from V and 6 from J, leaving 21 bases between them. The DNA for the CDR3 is TGTGCCACCAGTGACGCAAACAGGAGGAGAGCGAGCGAGCAGTACTTC. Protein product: CATSDANRRRASEQYF.

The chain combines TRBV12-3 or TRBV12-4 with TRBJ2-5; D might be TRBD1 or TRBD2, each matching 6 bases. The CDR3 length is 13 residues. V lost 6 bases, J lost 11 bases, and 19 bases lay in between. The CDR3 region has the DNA TGTGCCAGCAGAGAGGGGGGCTTTTACGGGCAGTACTTC. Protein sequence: CASREGGFYGQYF.

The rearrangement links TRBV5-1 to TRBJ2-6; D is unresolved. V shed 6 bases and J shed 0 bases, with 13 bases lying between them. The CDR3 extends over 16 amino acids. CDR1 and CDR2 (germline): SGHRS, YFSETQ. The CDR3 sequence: CASTSGRSSGANVLTF. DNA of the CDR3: TGCGCCAGCACCTCCGGACGTAGCTCTGGGGCCAACGTCCTGACTTTC.

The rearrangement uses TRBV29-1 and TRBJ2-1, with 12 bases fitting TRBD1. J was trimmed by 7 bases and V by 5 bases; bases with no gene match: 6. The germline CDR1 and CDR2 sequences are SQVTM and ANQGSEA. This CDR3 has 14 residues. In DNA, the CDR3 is TGCAGCGTTAAGGGACAGGGGGCGAGTAATGAGCAGTTCTTC. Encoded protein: CSVKGQGASNEQFF.

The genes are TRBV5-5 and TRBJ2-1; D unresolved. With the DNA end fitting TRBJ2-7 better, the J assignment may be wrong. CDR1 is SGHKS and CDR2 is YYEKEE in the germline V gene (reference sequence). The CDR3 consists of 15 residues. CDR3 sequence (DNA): TGTGCCAGCAGCTCCTCTCCTCTAATCTACAATGAGCAGTACTTC. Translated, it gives CASSSSPLIYNEQYF.

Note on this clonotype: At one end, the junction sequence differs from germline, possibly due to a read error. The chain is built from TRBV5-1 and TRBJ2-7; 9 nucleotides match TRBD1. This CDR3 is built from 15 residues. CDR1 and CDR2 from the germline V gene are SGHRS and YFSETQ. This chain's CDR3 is CASSLAGTGNYEQYF. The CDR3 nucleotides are TGCGCCAGCAGTTTGGCCGGGACAGGGAACTACGAGCAGTACTTC.

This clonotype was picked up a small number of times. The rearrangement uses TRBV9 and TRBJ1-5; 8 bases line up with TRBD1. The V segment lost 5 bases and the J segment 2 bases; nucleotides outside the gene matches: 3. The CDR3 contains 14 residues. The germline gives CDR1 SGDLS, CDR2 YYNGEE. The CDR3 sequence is CASSVGQGNQPQHF. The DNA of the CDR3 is TGTGCCAGCAGTGTGGGACAGGGCAATCAGCCCCAGCATTTT.